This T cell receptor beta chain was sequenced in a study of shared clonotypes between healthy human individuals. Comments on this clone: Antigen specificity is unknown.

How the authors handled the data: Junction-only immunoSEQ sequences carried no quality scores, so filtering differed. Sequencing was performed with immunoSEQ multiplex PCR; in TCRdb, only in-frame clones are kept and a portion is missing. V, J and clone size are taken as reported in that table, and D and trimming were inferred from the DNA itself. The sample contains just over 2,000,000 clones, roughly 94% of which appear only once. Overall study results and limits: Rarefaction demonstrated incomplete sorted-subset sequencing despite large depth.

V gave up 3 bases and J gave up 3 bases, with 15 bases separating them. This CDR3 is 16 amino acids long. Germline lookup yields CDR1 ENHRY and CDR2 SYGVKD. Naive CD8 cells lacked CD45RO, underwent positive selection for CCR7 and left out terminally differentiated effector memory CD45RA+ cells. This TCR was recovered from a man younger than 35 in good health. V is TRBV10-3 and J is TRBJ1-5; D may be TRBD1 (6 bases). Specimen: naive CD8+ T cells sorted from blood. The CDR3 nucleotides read TGTGCCATCAGTGAAATCGCGGCAGGGGACAATCAGCCCCAGCATTTT. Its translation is CAISEIAAGDNQPQHF.